These 24 T cell receptor beta chains share one sample of origin, sequenced in a study of blood T cell repertoires in COVID-19. Here immunoSEQ multiplex PCR was the method, and the copy in TCRdb shows in-frame clones only, minus some. The sample includes some 250,000 clones, roughly 86% of them seen just once. Input material: peripheral blood. These receptors were taken from a woman aged 60-70 years with COVID-19, enrolled during active disease.

The rearrangement links TRBV10-3 to TRBJ2-7, with D possibly being TRBD2 (7 bases). Germline loops: CDR1 ENHRY, CDR2 SYGVKD. The CDR3 covers 13 residues. V was shortened by 4 bases and J by 4 bases, with 11 bases between the two germline ends. In nucleotides, the CDR3 is TGTGCCATCAGTGGGGGGGGGCTGTACGAGCAGTACTTC. The encoded protein is CAISGGGLYEQYF.

Points on this clone: Other DNA sequences in the sample encode the same CDR3. The rearrangement joins TRBV5-1 to TRBJ2-3; 11 bases agree with TRBD2. V shed 2 bases, J shed 4 bases, and the junction held 3 bases outside the gene matches. CDR3 size: 15 residues. From germline, CDR1 is SGHRS and CDR2 YFSETQ. This chain's CDR3 is CASSLTSGRADTQYF. CDR3 sequence (DNA): TGCGCCAGCAGCTTAACTAGCGGGAGAGCAGATACGCAGTATTTT.

This chain joins TRBV9 and TRBJ2-1, with TRBD1 identical over 8 bases. Trimming cost V 4 bases and J 1 base; bases outside gene matches: 7. This CDR3 spans 16 amino acids. Germline V gene sequence: CDR1 SGDLS, CDR2 YYNGEE. The CDR3 DNA is TGTGCCAGCAGCAGAACCGGACAGGGTTCCTACAATGAGCAGTTCTTC. Translated, it gives CASSRTGQGSYNEQFF.

This chain connects TRBV9 to TRBJ1-6; D remains unclear. The germline V and J ends were trimmed by 3 bases and 9 bases, with 16 bases remaining between them. CDR1 and CDR2 (germline): SGDLS, YYNGEE. The CDR3 has 15 residues. CDR3 in DNA: TGTGCCAGCAGCGCCCCGCAGGTGGGAGGTTCACCCCTCCACTTT. It specifies CASSAPQVGGSPLHF.

V and J are TRBV9 and TRBJ2-5, with TRBD2 identical over 10 bases. There are 15 residues in the CDR3. V shed 2 bases, J shed 5 bases, and the junction held 6 bases outside the gene matches. Germline values: CDR1 SGDLS, CDR2 YYNGEE. CDR3 residues: CASSVASGSGETQYF. CDR3 coding DNA: TGTGCCAGCAGCGTGGCTAGCGGGAGTGGCGAGACCCAGTACTTC. Based on the CDR3 plus reference TRBV9 and TRBJ2-5, the full variable domain is DSGVTQTPKHLITATGQRVTLRCSPRSGDLSVYWYQQSLDQGLQFLIQYYNGEERAKGNILERFSAQQFPDLHSELNLSSLELGDSALYFCASSVASGSGETQYFGPGTRLLVL.

The chain joins TRBV25-1 to TRBJ2-5; TRBD1 agrees at 11 bases. Germline CDR1 MGHDK, CDR2 SYGVNS. V lost 6 bases, J lost 7 bases, and 10 bases stayed unmatched. This CDR3 is 15 amino acids long. CDR3: CASSRGTGGLGTQYF. The CDR3 region has the DNA TGTGCCAGCAGCCGCGGGACAGGGGGTTTGGGGACCCAGTACTTC.

This clone was detected only once. The rearrangement uses TRBV27 and TRBJ1-2; D is uncertain. Deletions cut 6 bases from V and 8 bases from J, with 16 bases between. From germline, CDR1 is MNHEY and CDR2 SMNVEV (reference sequence). The CDR3 totals 13 residues. CDR3 in amino acids: CASRLRGGRGYTF. Written as DNA, the CDR3 is TGTGCCAGCAGACTCAGAGGCGGCCGAGGCTACACCTTC.

This sequence joins TRBV19 and TRBJ1-4; D is ambiguous. V was clipped by 4 bases and J by 4 bases, with 10 bases between them. This CDR3 is built from 14 residues. Germline V CDR1 and CDR2: LNHDA, SQIVND (reference sequence). CDR3 protein: CASSSGRVNEKLFF. CDR3 DNA: TGTGCCAGTAGTAGTGGGAGAGTTAATGAAAAACTGTTTTTT.

This chain links TRBV10-1 with TRBJ2-7; tentative D call: TRBD2 (5 bases). CDR1 and CDR2 from the germline V gene are WNHNN and SYGVQD (reference sequence). Trimming cost V 0 bases and J 0 bases, with 15 bases left between them. This CDR3 is built from 17 residues. The CDR3 loop reads CASSESQRGGSSYEQYF. The DNA for the CDR3 is TGCGCCAGCAGTGAGTCCCAAAGAGGTGGGAGCTCCTACGAGCAGTACTTC.

This sequence joins TRBV27 and TRBJ2-7; TRBD1 aligns across 8 bases. Trimming took 6 bases from V and 3 from J; bases not matched to a gene: 13. CDR1 and CDR2 (germline): MNHEY, SMNVEV (reference sequence). This CDR3 has 16 amino acids. CDR3 bases: TGTGCCAGCAGGGGGTGGATGGAGGACAGGGACTACGAGCAGTACTTC. It translates to CASRGWMEDRDYEQYF.

This chain joins TRBV30 and TRBJ1-5; a weak D match, TRBD1 (5 bases). Germline values: CDR1 GTSNPN, CDR2 SVGIG (reference sequence). V lost 0 bases to trimming and J lost 5 bases, with 8 bases between them. The CDR3 totals 13 residues. The CDR3 DNA sequence: TGTGCCTGGAGTGTAACCAGGGATCAGCCCCAGCATTTT. It translates to CAWSVTRDQPQHF. The full variable domain, in which reference TRBV30 and TRBJ1-5 provide the parts outside the CDR3, is SQTIHQWPATLVQPVGSPLSLECTVEGTSNPNLYWYRQAAGRGLQLLFYSVGIGQISSEVPQNLSASRPQDRQFILSSKKLLLSDSGFYLCAWSVTRDQPQHFGDGTRLSIL.

CDR3 DNA: TGTGCCAGCACCGACGGGTTCGGTCAGCCCCAGCATTTT. This translates into CASTDGFGQPQHF. The chain uses TRBV6-5 and TRBJ1-5; no firm D call. V gave up 7 bases and J gave up 6 bases, with 13 bases separating them. Germline assignment: CDR1 MNHEY and CDR2 SVGAGI. There are 13 residues in the CDR3.

V is TRBV7-2 and J is TRBJ2-1, with 15 bases identical to TRBD2. Per germline, CDR1 SGHTA and CDR2 FQGNSA. The V segment lost 2 bases and the J segment 7 bases; nucleotides outside the gene matches: 6. This CDR3 is 17 amino acids long. The CDR3 DNA is TGTGCCAGCAGCTTAATGAGGACTAGCGGGAGGGGAAATGAGCAGTTCTTC. It specifies CASSLMRTSGRGNEQFF.

V is TRBV3-1 (or the pseudogene TRBV3-2) and J is TRBJ2-1; 7 nucleotides agree with TRBD2. V lost 7 bases to trimming and J lost 8 bases; unmatched junction nucleotides: 14. CDR3 length equals 15 residues. Germline V gene sequence: CDR1 LGHDT, CDR2 YNNKEL (reference sequence). The CDR3 DNA reads TGTGCCAGCACCCAGAATCCTAGCGGATTCGATGAGCAGTTCTTC. This translates into CASTQNPSGFDEQFF.

The genes are TRBV12-2 and TRBJ1-4. TRBV12-2 corresponds to a pseudogene. The CDR3 has 15 residues. The CDR3 nucleotides are TGTGCAAGTCGATTTATCCGGAGTCGGAATGAAAAACTGTTTTTT. Its protein product is CASRFIRSRNEKLFF.

The rearrangement links TRBV29-1 to TRBJ2-6, with 8 bases identical to TRBD1. The CDR3 sequence is 15 residues long. Looked up from germline, CDR1 is SQVTM and CDR2 is ANQGSEA. V was pared by 6 bases and J by 0 bases, with 4 bases of the junction left unmatched. CDR3 amino acids: CSVRQGASGANVLTF. The CDR3 coding sequence is TGCAGCGTAAGGCAGGGGGCCTCTGGGGCCAACGTCCTGACTTTC.

The genes are TRBV3-1 (or the pseudogene TRBV3-2) and TRBJ2-1; no clear D. Trimming stripped 1 base from V and 5 bases from J, with 15 bases between. The CDR3 runs 16 residues. The germline gives CDR1 LGHDT, CDR2 YNNKEL (reference sequence). This CDR3 reads CASSQGLLPLDNEQFF. CDR3 DNA sequence: TGTGCCAGCAGCCAAGGTTTACTTCCGTTAGACAATGAGCAGTTCTTC.

The rearrangement uses TRBV11-2 and TRBJ2-5, with D possibly being TRBD1 (6 bases). V shed 4 bases and J shed 2 bases, with 17 bases lying between them. The CDR3 extends over 16 amino acids. Per the germline V gene, CDR1 is SGHAT and CDR2 is FQNNGV. CDR3 loop: CASSSSLSRGQETQYF. The CDR3 region has the DNA TGTGCCAGCAGCTCCAGCCTCTCCAGGGGACAAGAGACCCAGTACTTC.

V is TRBV12-3 or TRBV12-4 and J is TRBJ2-1; 7 bases agree with TRBD2. There are 12 residues in the CDR3. Germline trimming cut 4 bases from V and 7 bases from J; bases unmatched to any gene: 1. CDR3 DNA sequence: TGTGCCAGCAGTTGGGGGGGGAATGAGCAGTTCTTC. Its translation: CASSWGGNEQFF.

This chain uses TRBV29-1 with TRBJ1-1; tentatively, D is TRBD1 (6 bases). Trimming took off 8 bases at V and 6 bases at J, with 16 bases between the two ends. Germline V gene lookup returns CDR1 SQVTM and CDR2 ANQGSEA. The CDR3 length is 12 residues. The CDR3 protein is CSFRTDWAEAFF. CDR3 bases: TGCAGCTTCCGGACAGACTGGGCTGAAGCTTTCTTT. The full variable domain, with the rest looked up from reference TRBV29-1 and TRBJ1-1, is SAVISQKPSRDICQRGTSLTIQCQVDSQVTMMFWYRQQPGQSLTLIATANQGSEATYESGFVIDKFPISRPNLTFSTLTVSNMSPEDSSIYLCSFRTDWAEAFFGQGTRLTVV.

The rearrangement uses TRBV24-1 and TRBJ2-1, with D hard to call. From germline, CDR1 is KGHDR and CDR2 SFDVKD. The V end was cut by 3 bases, the J end by 0 bases, with 11 bases between. This CDR3 spans 16 amino acids. The chain's CDR3 is CATSDGLASSYNEQFF. Written as DNA, the CDR3 is TGTGCCACCAGTGATGGATTAGCCAGCTCCTACAATGAGCAGTTCTTC.

This clone was found a few times. This chain connects TRBV28 to TRBJ1-2, with TRBD1 as a possible D gene (5 bases). Trimming removed 3 bases at V and 0 bases at J, with 11 bases between. The germline CDR1 and CDR2 sequences are MDHEN and SYDVKM. The CDR3 is 15 residues long. CDR3 residues: CASSLSGVANYGYTF. The CDR3 nucleotides are TGTGCCAGCAGTTTGTCGGGGGTCGCTAACTATGGCTACACCTTC.

The chain carries TRBV24-1 and TRBJ2-1; TRBD1 matches at 7 bases. Looked up from germline, CDR1 is KGHDR and CDR2 is SFDVKD. The CDR3 is 15 residues long. The V and J ends lost 10 bases and 4 bases, in that order; junction bases with no gene match: 12. CDR3 nucleotide sequence: TGTGCCACTGCGGCTCCGGGACAGATGTACAATGAGCAGTTCTTC. Its translation: CATAAPGQMYNEQFF.

This chain uses TRBV7-9 with TRBJ1-2; D is unresolved. CDR1 and CDR2 (germline): SEHNR, FQNEAQ (reference sequence). This CDR3 has 13 residues. With 5 bases removed from V and 0 bases from J, the gap between germline ends came to 7 bases. The CDR3 loop reads CASSRSSNYGYTF. The DNA of the CDR3 is TGTGCCAGCAGCAGGAGTTCTAACTATGGCTACACCTTC.